The clone carrying this T cell receptor beta chain has a handful of counts. What it recognizes is unknown. The junction departs from germline at one end; a sequencing error may be responsible. At the DNA level, this CDR3 is encoded by other sequences in the same sample as well. The data are from a study of circulating and synovial CD4+ cells in juvenile arthritis. Study-wide results and caveats: Bulk blood CD4 samples held at least an order of magnitude more or fewer genomes than CPL.

Using immunoSEQ multiplex PCR, the repertoire was profiled, and TCRdb retains in-frame clones only, with some absent. The data contain a few thousand clones, roughly four fifths of them seen just once; the ten biggest clones take up about 3.5%. The sequenced sample was CD4+ T cells from synovial fluid. The origin of this receptor is a human donor with juvenile idiopathic arthritis.

As DNA, the CDR3 is TGTGCCAGCAGGTCCGGGGGGAATTCCCCCCTCCACTTT. Translating gives CASRSGGNSPLHF. J is TRBJ1-6 and V is TRBV6-5; D may be TRBD1 (5 bases). Germline-derived CDR1 and CDR2 are MNHEY and SVGAGI. The CDR3 runs to 13 residues.